Listed below are T cell receptor beta chains from one sample, sequenced in a study of blood T cell repertoires in COVID-19. TCRdb's copy holds only in-frame clones and misses some; the assay was immunoSEQ multiplex PCR. The data show approximately 94,000 clones, with around 88% seen just once and 4.5% to 6.5% held by the top ten. The sequenced material came from peripheral blood. These receptors all come from a human donor in a cohort sampled during active COVID-19. Each CDR3 is given with its conserved first and last residue. The D gene is left open where the match is weak. A clone size is listed for some rows: how often the clone was seen (once, few, many), or a class if it is expanded.

j_call clone_size v_call d_call cdr3_aa cdr3_nt
TRBJ1-2 - TRBV30 - CAWRVTGGLGYTF TGTGCCTGGAGGGTGACAGGCGGCCTTGGCTACACCTTC
TRBJ2-1 once TRBV28 TRBD2 CASVLGTSGNEQFF TGTGCCAGCGTGTTGGGGACTAGCGGGAATGAGCAGTTCTTC
TRBJ2-3 - TRBV5-4 TRBD2 CASRAGTITDTQYF TGTGCCAGCAGGGCCGGGACTATCACAGATACGCAGTATTTT
TRBJ1-3 - TRBV30 TRBD1 CAWDQGGFGNTIYF TGTGCCTGGGACCAGGGGGGTTTTGGAAACACCATATATTTT
TRBJ2-1 - TRBV28 TRBD2 CASSPTSAFAYNEQFF TGTGCCAGCAGTCCAACTAGCGCCTTTGCCTACAATGAGCAGTTCTTC
TRBJ1-2 - TRBV5-1 TRBD1 CASSEGQGGYGYTF TGCGCCAGCAGCGAGGGACAGGGAGGATATGGCTACACCTTC
TRBJ1-1 once TRBV30 - CAWSWGSEAFF TGTGCCTGGAGTTGGGGCAGTGAAGCTTTCTTT
TRBJ1-5 - TRBV2 - CASSELGAGQPQHF TGTGCCAGCAGTGAGTTAGGGGCTGGTCAGCCCCAGCATTTT
TRBJ2-5 - TRBV9 TRBD2 CASSVAAGGEETQYF TGTGCCAGCAGCGTAGCAGCGGGAGGAGAAGAGACCCAGTACTTC
TRBJ2-2 - TRBV2 - CASSEITTGELFF TGTGCCAGCAGTGAAATCACAACCGGGGAGCTGTTTTTT
TRBJ2-7 - TRBV7-3 TRBD2 CASSPGTSGEQYF TGTGCCAGCAGCCCAGGGACTAGTGGCGAGCAGTACTTC
TRBJ2-7 - TRBV6-2/TRBV6-3 - CASSTPRGAWEQYF TGTGCCAGCAGCACCCCGCGGGGCGCCTGGGAGCAGTACTTC
TRBJ2-7 - TRBV4-1 TRBD1 CASSQGAKGAGRGFYEQYF TGCGCCAGCAGCCAAGGGGCCAAGGGGGCGGGTAGGGGTTTCTACGAGCAGTACTTC
TRBJ2-7 few TRBV24-1 TRBD2 CATTASGVSYEQYF TGTGCCACCACGGCTAGCGGGGTTTCCTACGAGCAGTACTTC
TRBJ1-2 once TRBV11-1 - CASSLDGATRGYGYTF TGTGCCAGCAGCTTAGATGGAGCCACCCGGGGCTATGGCTACACCTTC
TRBJ2-3 - TRBV6-1 TRBD2 CASSELVAGGTDTQYF TGTGCCAGCAGTGAATTAGTAGCGGGAGGCACAGATACGCAGTATTTT
TRBJ1-2 - TRBV19 - CASSMAHRVIRGYTF TGTGCCAGTAGTATGGCGCACAGGGTAATTAGGGGCTACACCTTC
TRBJ2-3 - TRBV3-1/TRBV3-2 TRBD2 CASSRNSGLGRDTQYF TGTGCCAGCAGCCGCAACTCGGGACTAGGGAGGGATACGCAGTATTTT
TRBJ2-2 - TRBV28 TRBD2 CASSVAGAHITTGELFF TGTGCCAGCAGTGTAGCGGGAGCCCACATAACCACCGGGGAGCTGTTTTTT
TRBJ1-1 few TRBV7-6 TRBD1 CASSLGGGAEAFF TGTGCCAGCAGCTTAGGAGGGGGCGCTGAAGCTTTCTTT
TRBJ2-5 once TRBV3-1/TRBV3-2 - CASSQDEVQTQYF TGTGCCAGCAGCCAAGATGAGGTGCAGACCCAGTACTTC
TRBJ2-1 - TRBV4-1 TRBD1 CASSQDLDREIYNEQFF TGCGCCAGCAGCCAAGACCTGGACAGGGAGATTTACAATGAGCAGTTCTTC
TRBJ2-7 - TRBV3-1/TRBV3-2 TRBD2 CASSQATSGGDYEQYF TGTGCCAGCAGCCAAGCGACTAGCGGGGGAGACTACGAGCAGTACTTC
TRBJ1-4 - TRBV24-1 - CATSDTGRPGEKLFF TGTGCCACCAGTGATACCGGGCGTCCGGGGGAAAAACTGTTTTTT
TRBJ1-2 - TRBV7-8 - CASSRVREVSNGYTF TGTGCCAGCAGCCGAGTACGGGAGGTATCGAATGGCTACACCTTC
TRBJ2-3 - TRBV6-1 TRBD1 CASSEGRAPGQLKTDTQYF TGTGCCAGCAGTGAAGGGCGAGCTCCGGGACAGCTAAAAACAGATACGCAGTATTTT
TRBJ1-1 - TRBV7-8 TRBD1 CASTSRRDRVPVRTLSTEAFF TGTGCCAGCACCTCTCGGCGGGACAGGGTACCGGTTCGGACCCTGAGCACTGAAGCTTTCTTT
TRBJ1-1 - TRBV7-2 TRBD1 CASSLGTGAGNTEAFF TGTGCCAGCAGCTTGGGGACAGGGGCCGGGAACACTGAAGCTTTCTTT
TRBJ1-1 - TRBV5-1 TRBD1 CASSIRVGTGNTEAFF TGCGCCAGCAGCATCCGGGTCGGGACAGGGAACACTGAAGCTTTCTTT
TRBJ2-1 - TRBV5-4 TRBD2 CASSPTSGKYNEQFF TGTGCCAGCAGCCCCACTAGCGGGAAGTACAATGAGCAGTTCTTC
TRBJ2-1 - TRBV5-4 TRBD2 CASSLGSGNTYNEQFF TGTGCCAGCAGCCTGGGCAGCGGGAACACTTACAATGAGCAGTTCTTC
TRBJ2-2 - TRBV11-2 TRBD1 CASSFRPGTGATGTGELFF TGTGCCAGCAGCTTCCGTCCCGGGACAGGGGCCACAGGGACCGGGGAGCTGTTTTTT
TRBJ1-5 - TRBV5-8 TRBD1 CASSLGTVNHQPQHF TGTGCCAGCAGCCTCGGGACAGTAAATCATCAGCCCCAGCATTTT
TRBJ1-6 - TRBV6-5 - CASSYNRDSPLHF TGTGCCAGCAGTTACAACAGGGATTCACCCCTCCACTTT
TRBJ2-3 - TRBV21-1 - CASSILGVAGREGTDTQYF TGTGCCAGCAGCATCTTGGGGGTAGCGGGGCGGGAAGGCACAGATACGCAGTATTTT
TRBJ1-2 medium-sized TRBV5-1 - CASGNGVLNYGYTF TGCGCCAGCGGCAACGGGGTTTTAAACTATGGCTACACCTTC
TRBJ1-5 - TRBV30 - CAWSRGGEQPQHF TGTGCCTGGAGTAGGGGTGGTGAACAGCCCCAGCATTTT
TRBJ1-5 - TRBV4-1 - CASSHGAGDGNQPQHF TGCGCCAGCAGCCATGGCGCAGGGGACGGCAATCAGCCCCAGCATTTT
TRBJ1-2 - TRBV27 - CASVGVYGYTF TGTGCCAGCGTAGGGGTCTATGGCTACACCTTC
TRBJ1-1 once TRBV6-6 TRBD1 CASSKTGTEAFF TGTGCCAGCAGTAAGACAGGGACTGAAGCTTTCTTT
TRBJ1-2 - TRBV28 - CASSLSRTYGYTF TGTGCCAGCAGTTTAAGTAGAACTTATGGCTACACCTTC
TRBJ2-1 - TRBV5-1 - CASSLVVARGPYFYNEQFF TGCGCCAGCAGCTTGGTCGTAGCGAGAGGACCCTACTTCTACAATGAGCAGTTCTTC
TRBJ1-1 - TRBV6-5 - CASEAKPRALKAFF TGTGCCAGCGAAGCAAAGCCCAGGGCCTTAAAAGCTTTCTTT
TRBJ2-2 - TRBV18 TRBD2 CASSPVRLAETGELFF TGTGCCAGCTCACCAGTAAGACTAGCGGAAACCGGGGAGCTGTTTTTT
TRBJ2-5 - TRBV19 - CASSVGPTLETQYF TGTGCCAGTAGTGTAGGGCCAACATTAGAGACCCAGTACTTC
TRBJ1-2 - TRBV28 TRBD1 CASSLRQGAMLPNYGYTF TGTGCCAGCAGTTTAAGACAGGGGGCGATGTTACCTAACTATGGCTACACCTTC
TRBJ1-2 - TRBV6-2/TRBV6-3 TRBD1 CASSYSRQGNGYTF TGTGCCAGCAGTTACTCGAGACAGGGGAATGGCTACACCTTC
TRBJ2-4 - TRBV7-2 TRBD1 CASSFMTGGGKNIQYF TGTGCCAGCAGCTTTATGACAGGGGGAGGCAAAAACATTCAGTACTTC